This passage covers 13 T cell receptor beta chains from one sample sequenced in a study of patients and donors after allogeneic stem cell transplantation. TCRdb analysed the RT-PCR reads with MiXCR anew, one entry per CDR3 protein. The table includes fewer than 500,000 distinct CDR3 sequences, around 15% detected once. Sequencing input: blood, either unsorted or a sorted T cell fraction (not recorded which). Receptor source: a human donor who was either an allogeneic HSCT recipient or a stem cell or donor lymphocyte infusion donor (not recorded which). It is not recorded whose cells these are; they may come from a transplant donor.

J is TRBJ1-1 and V is TRBV7-3; a possible D gene is TRBD1 (5 bases). In germline, CDR1 is SGHTA, CDR2 FQGTGA. Trimming took 5 bases from V and 1 from J, leaving 17 bases between them. The CDR3 length is 16 residues. CDR3 in DNA: TGTGCCAGCAGCCGCGATTTATTGGGGCCGAACACTGAAGCTTTCTTT. Its translation is CASSRDLLGPNTEAFF.

This clonotype occurred many times. The chain carries TRBV7-2 and TRBJ2-1; D ambiguous. V was trimmed by 4 bases and J by 8 bases, leaving 9 bases between them. This CDR3 is 12 amino acids long. CDR1 is SGHTA, CDR2 FQGNSA, per germline. The CDR3 sequence: CASSSTDYEQFF. Written as DNA, the CDR3 is TGTGCCAGCAGCTCGACCGACTATGAGCAGTTCTTC. Combining the CDR3 with reference TRBV7-2 and TRBJ2-1 gives the whole variable domain GAGVSQSPSNKVTEKGKDVELRCDPISGHTALYWYRQSLGQGLEFLIYFQGNSAPDKSGLPSDRFSAERTGGSVSTLTIQRTQQEDSAVYLCASSSTDYEQFFGPGTRLTVL.

This clonotype occurred a few times. V is TRBV6-1 and J is TRBJ2-7; tentative D call: TRBD1 (5 bases). The CDR3 length is 14 residues. The germline V and J ends were trimmed by 8 bases and 0 bases, with 14 bases remaining between them. Germline V gene data show CDR1 as MNHNS and CDR2 as SASEGT. The CDR3 is CASAMGLLSYEQYF. For the CDR3, the DNA is TGTGCCAGCGCTATGGGGCTACTCTCCTACGAGCAGTACTTC.

The V and J genes are TRBV6-2 or TRBV6-3 and TRBJ2-7, with TRBD1 matching 7 bases. V was clipped by 4 bases and J by 2 bases; unmatched bases: 8. Germline V gene sequence: CDR1 MNHEY, CDR2 SVGEGT. CDR3 length equals 15 residues. The CDR3 protein is CASSSAGTAPYEQYF. CDR3 coding DNA: TGTGCCAGCAGTTCTGCCGGGACAGCCCCCTACGAGCAGTACTTC.

The chain joins TRBV7-8 to TRBJ1-2; tentatively, D is TRBD1 (5 bases). Germline CDR1 and CDR2: SGHVS and FQNEAQ. Trimming pared 2 bases from V and 0 bases from J, leaving 16 bases between. The length of the CDR3 is 17 residues. The CDR3: CASSLQLRGPTNYGYTF. The CDR3 nucleotides read TGTGCCAGCAGCTTACAATTACGGGGCCCAACTAACTATGGCTACACCTTC.

This clonotype has just a few counts. V is TRBV20-1 and J is TRBJ1-2, with D possibly matching TRBD1 (5 bases). Germline V lookup: CDR1 DFQATT, CDR2 SNEGSKA (reference sequence). V was shortened by 3 bases and J by 1 base, with 12 bases between the two germline ends. The CDR3 contains 14 residues. For the CDR3, the DNA is TGCAGTGCTAGTTACCTGGGGCGTAACTATGGCTACACCTTC. Translating gives CSASYLGRNYGYTF.

The chain has TRBV20-1 and TRBJ2-7; D possibly matches TRBD1 or TRBD2 (5 bases each). Germline loops: CDR1 DFQATT, CDR2 SNEGSKA (reference sequence). This CDR3 spans 15 amino acids. The V end lost 4 bases, the J end lost 2 bases, and 18 bases lay between the germline ends. The CDR3 loop reads CSATPGTVGPYEQYF. The CDR3 region has the DNA TGCAGTGCTACCCCCGGGACCGTCGGACCCTACGAGCAGTACTTC.

The genes are TRBV7-6 and TRBJ2-1; D perhaps matches TRBD2 (5 bases). V lost 0 bases and J lost 0, with 15 bases in between. The CDR3 is made up of 18 amino acids. Germline V gene sequence: CDR1 SGHVS, CDR2 FNYEAQ. The CDR3 DNA is TGTGCCAGCAGCTTAGCGCCAGGAGCGGCCTCCTCCTACAATGAGCAGTTCTTC. This sequence encodes CASSLAPGAASSYNEQFF.

This clonotype has a handful of counts. J is TRBJ2-1 and V is TRBV11-3; D unclear. Trimming stripped 4 bases from V and 3 bases from J, with 10 bases between. CDR3 length equals 14 residues. CDR1 is SGHNT and CDR2 is YENEEA in the germline V gene. The CDR3 loop reads CASSWSLDYNEQFF. The CDR3 nucleotides read TGTGCCAGCAGCTGGAGCTTGGACTACAATGAGCAGTTCTTC.

This clonotype has a count of ten or more. The V call is TRBV20-1, the J call TRBJ1-1; D not resolved. Trimming took off 0 bases at V and 11 bases at J, with 10 bases between the two ends. The CDR3 extends over 11 amino acids. Germline V gene data show CDR1 as DFQATT and CDR2 as SNEGSKA (reference sequence). The CDR3 DNA reads TGCAGTGCTAGAGACGCCGGAAGGGCTTTCTTT. Protein: CSARDAGRAFF.

The rearrangement links TRBV20-1 to TRBJ2-1; 14 nucleotides align to TRBD2. Germline-derived CDR1 and CDR2 are DFQATT and SNEGSKA (reference sequence). This CDR3 contains 13 residues. CDR3 protein: CSATSGRVNEQFF. Here the CDR3 DNA reads TGCAGCGCGACTAGCGGGAGGGTGAATGAGCAGTTCTTC.

The chain couples TRBV30 to TRBJ2-5; 9 nucleotides agree with TRBD2. The CDR3 spans 16 residues. With 0 bases clipped from V and 5 bases from J, the junction kept 10 bases outside the gene matches. CDR1 and CDR2 from the germline V gene are GTSNPN and SVGIG (reference sequence). In DNA, the CDR3 is TGTGCCTGGAGTGTAGAGGGTAGCGGGAGTAGGGAGACCCAGTACTTC. This gives the protein CAWSVEGSGSRETQYF.

This clonotype was picked up many times. This chain uses TRBV29-1 with TRBJ2-5; D may be TRBD1 (6 bases). Germline CDR1 is SQVTM and CDR2 is ANQGSEA. The V end lost 4 bases, the J end lost 0 bases, and 15 bases lay between the germline ends. This CDR3 region has 15 residues. CDR3 nucleotide sequence: TGCAGCGTTGTTCCGTGGGACACCAACCAAGAGACCCAGTACTTC. Translating it yields CSVVPWDTNQETQYF. Based on the CDR3 plus reference TRBV29-1 and TRBJ2-5, the full variable domain is SAVISQKPSRDICQRGTSLTIQCQVDSQVTMMFWYRQQPGQSLTLIATANQGSEATYESGFVIDKFPISRPNLTFSTLTVSNMSPEDSSIYLCSVVPWDTNQETQYFGPGTRLLVL.